The clone carrying this T cell receptor (beta chain) was detected many times. Its antigen is unidentified. The beta constant-region primer was an equimolar mix of two oligonucleotides covering TRBC1 and TRBC2. Ligated cDNA was amplified by four rounds of PCR with nested alpha and beta constant-region primers and SP2. MiXCR, applied by TCRdb to the UMI-ligation and nested PCR reads, yields one record per CDR3 protein. The table lists 8,000 or so distinct CDR3 sequences, around 27% of them singletons. V lost 2 bases, J lost 3 bases, and 5 bases lay in between. The CDR3 is 12 residues long. Germline V gene data show CDR1 as MNHEY and CDR2 as SMNVEV (reference sequence). The data originate from a study of naive and memory T cell subsets. General observations from the study: Naive and memory subsets had different power law exponents for TCR abundance.

The sequenced sample consisted of CD8+ TEMRA cells from blood. Documented subset: effector memory re-expressing CD45RA, CD45RA+ CD27-. The V call is TRBV27, the J call TRBJ2-7; no reliable D call. This sequence originates from a human donor in good health. Written as DNA, the CDR3 is TGTGCCAGCAGTTTAACGGGCTACGAGCAGTACTTC. Its translation: CASSLTGYEQYF.